This T cell receptor beta chain originates from a study of graft-versus-host responses after intestinal transplantation. Responders (200,000, CFSE-labeled) were co-plated with 200,000 irradiated, violet-dye-labeled stimulators. Responder cells that were proliferating and CFSE-low, both CD3+CD4+ and CD3+CD8+, were sorted after the reaction. Method: immunoSEQ multiplex PCR; TCRdb's copy keeps in-frame clones and lacks some. The table shows fewer than 4,500 clones, with around 32% occurring only once. Overall study results and limits: The authors found GvH clones in recipient marrow, some appearing first in ileum or blood.

CDR1 and CDR2 (germline): KGHSH, LQKENI. V shed 0 bases and J shed 3 bases, with 5 bases lying between them. CDR3 length equals 13 residues. This clone was detected only a few times. This clonotype was sampled from a human patient who was an organ donor for intestinal transplantation. The chain is built from TRBV18 and TRBJ1-1; D gene uncertain. The source was alloreactive CD4+ T cells from a mixed lymphocyte reaction culture, collected before transplantation. Subset defined: CFSE-low proliferating T cells sorted from roughly six-day pre-transplant mixed lymphocyte reaction (GvH or HvG direction). The CDR3 reads CASSPPGYTEAFF. CDR3 sequence (DNA): TGTGCCAGCTCACCACCGGGTTACACTGAAGCTTTCTTT.